The clone carrying this T cell receptor beta chain has just a few counts. The antigen remains undetermined. The data were taken from a study of T cell repertoires in cytomegalovirus infection. Background on the study: Recently identified HLA-C-restricted and well-studied HLA-B-restricted CMV epitopes were used. CMV infection and matching HLA type were both indicated by public TCR beta signatures.

MiXCR, applied by TCRdb to the reads, yields one record per CDR3 protein. The sample has fewer than 900,000 distinct CDR3 sequences; under 35% are singletons. The study's findings and limits: The ex vivo response showed dominance by HLA-C-restricted CMV-specific TCR beta clonotypes. The study identified carriers of CMV plus the relevant HLA from cumulative public TCR beta family frequency.

The CDR3 has 14 amino acids. Germline CDR1 is MGHRA and CDR2 is YSYEKL. Trimming cost V 0 bases and J 5 bases, with 10 bases left between them. Here the sequenced sample was cultured CD8+ T cells from PBMCs, taken from culture after CMV antigen stimulation. V usage is TRBV4-1 and J usage is TRBJ1-2; a weak D match, TRBD1 (6 bases). The TCR originated in a human donor in good health (CMV status not recorded). Some clones in this sample may be carry-over from other donors' samples. CDR3 DNA: TGCGCCAGCAGCCAAGAAGGGACACCTTATGGCTACACCTTC. The encoded protein is CASSQEGTPYGYTF.